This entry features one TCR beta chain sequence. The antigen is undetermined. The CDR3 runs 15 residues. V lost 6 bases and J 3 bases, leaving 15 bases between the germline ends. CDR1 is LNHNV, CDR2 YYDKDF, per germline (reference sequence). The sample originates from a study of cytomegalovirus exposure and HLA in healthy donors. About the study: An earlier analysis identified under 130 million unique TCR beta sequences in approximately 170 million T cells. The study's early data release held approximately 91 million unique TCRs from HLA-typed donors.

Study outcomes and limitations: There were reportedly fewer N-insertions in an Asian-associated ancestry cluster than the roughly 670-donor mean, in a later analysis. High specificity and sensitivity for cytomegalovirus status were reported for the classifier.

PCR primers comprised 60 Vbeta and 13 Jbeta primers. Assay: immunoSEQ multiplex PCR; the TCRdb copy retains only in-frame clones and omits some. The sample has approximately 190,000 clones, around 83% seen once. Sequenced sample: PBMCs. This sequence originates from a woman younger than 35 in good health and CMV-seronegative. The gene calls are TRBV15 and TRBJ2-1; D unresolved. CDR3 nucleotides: TGTGCCACCAGTCGACGGGTCCTTAACTACAATGAGCAGTTCTTC. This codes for CATSRRVLNYNEQFF.